Listed here are 16 T cell receptor beta chains from one sample, sequenced in a study of shared clonotypes between healthy human individuals. Produced via immunoSEQ multiplex PCR; TCRdb's table is partial and in-frame only. The table lists over a million clones, around 97% of them singletons. What was sequenced was naive CD4+ T cells sorted from blood. Subset here: CD45RA+ positively selected. These receptors originate from a man aged 25-45 years in good health.

This clone came up once. V gene TRBV28 combines with J gene TRBJ2-1, with a weak D call TRBD1 (7 bases). The V end lost 7 bases, the J end lost 1 base, and 11 bases lay between the germline ends. Germline-derived CDR1 and CDR2 are MDHEN and SYDVKM. The length of the CDR3 is 14 residues. The DNA of the CDR3 is TGTGCCAGCAAGACAGGGACTTCCTACAATGAGCAGTTCTTC. It codes for CASKTGTSYNEQFF.

This chain uses TRBV11-3 with TRBJ2-3, with a tentative D call TRBD1 (7 bases). The CDR3 runs 14 residues. In germline, CDR1 is SGHNT, CDR2 YENEEA. V was cut by 2 bases and J by 6 bases, with 12 bases left in between. The CDR3 DNA reads as TGTGCCAGCAGCTTACAACAGGGGAGGGATACGCAGTATTTT. Translated: CASSLQQGRDTQYF.

The rearrangement uses TRBV5-6 and TRBJ2-7; D not resolved. Germline CDR1 SGHDT, CDR2 YYEEEE. The V end was cut by 3 bases, the J end by 2 bases, with 12 bases between. The CDR3 loop spans 14 amino acids. The CDR3 protein is CASSWAAQAYEQYF. CDR3 coding DNA: TGTGCCAGCAGCTGGGCCGCTCAAGCCTACGAGCAGTACTTC. The complete variable domain, with remaining parts taken from reference TRBV5-6 and TRBJ2-7, reads DAGVTQSPTHLIKTRGQQVTLRCSPKSGHDTVSWYQQALGQGPQFIFQYYEEEERQRGNFPDRFSGHQFPNYSSELNVNALLLGDSALYLCASSWAAQAYEQYFGPGTRLTVT.

As DNA, the CDR3 is TGTGCCAGCAGCCCCCTCGGGGAGACCCAGTACTTC. Translated, it gives CASSPLGETQYF. The V call is TRBV21-1, the J call TRBJ2-5; the D call of TRBD2 is as the table states it, not checked on the DNA. TRBV21-1 is a listed pseudogene. This CDR3 is built from 12 residues.

J is TRBJ2-7 and V is TRBV29-1; 11 bases match TRBD2. The CDR3 covers 14 residues. V lost 6 bases and J lost 1; bases outside the gene matches: 5. CDR1 and CDR2 (germline): SQVTM, ANQGSEA. As DNA, the CDR3 is TGCAGCGTGTGGACTAGCGGGCTTTCCTACGAGCAGTACTTC. Amino acids: CSVWTSGLSYEQYF.

V gene TRBV30 combines with J gene TRBJ1-5; possible D gene TRBD1, 5 bases. V was pared by 5 bases and J by 2 bases, with 16 bases between. CDR3 length equals 15 residues. Germline V CDR1 and CDR2: GTSNPN, SVGIG (reference sequence). The CDR3 loop is CAWATRAGRNQPQHF. CDR3 in DNA: TGTGCCTGGGCGACCCGGGCAGGGCGCAATCAGCCCCAGCATTTT.

V usage is TRBV7-2 and J usage is TRBJ2-3; 7 positions agree with TRBD2. CDR1 SGHTA and CDR2 FQGNSA come from the germline V gene. This CDR3 is built from 15 residues. Germline trimming cut 6 bases from V and 5 bases from J; bases unmatched to any gene: 11. The CDR3 here is CASRTGTGGEDTQYF. The CDR3 nucleotides are TGTGCCAGCAGAACCGGGACGGGAGGAGAAGATACGCAGTATTTT.

This clone has a single count. The identical CDR3 is also encoded by other nucleotide sequences in the sample. The V call is TRBV28, the J call TRBJ2-7; D gene uncertain. V lost 4 bases and J 1 base, leaving 8 bases between the germline ends. This CDR3 has 13 residues. Germline V gene data show CDR1 as MDHEN and CDR2 as SYDVKM. The CDR3 nucleotides are TGTGCCAGCAGTTCGGGTCAGTCCTACGAGCAGTACTTC. This encodes CASSSGQSYEQYF.

The chain couples TRBV5-1 to TRBJ2-2; possibly TRBD1 for D (5 bases). The CDR3 spans 16 residues. Germline CDR1 SGHRS, CDR2 YFSETQ. Trimming pared 0 bases from V and 4 bases from J, leaving 13 bases between. Written as DNA, the CDR3 is TGCGCCAGCAGCTTGGGAGCAGGGATGGGCACCGGGGAGCTGTTTTTT. This gives the protein CASSLGAGMGTGELFF. Supplemented by reference TRBV5-1 and TRBJ2-2, the full variable domain reads KAGVTQTPRYLIKTRGQQVTLSCSPISGHRSVSWYQQTPGQGLQFLFEYFSETQRNKGNFPGRFSGRQFSNSRSEMNVSTLELGDSALYLCASSLGAGMGTGELFFGEGSRLTVL.

The rearrangement links TRBV7-6 to TRBJ1-3; no clear D gene. CDR1 is SGHVS and CDR2 is FNYEAQ in the germline V gene. The CDR3 contains 14 residues. V lost 3 bases and J lost 2, with 8 bases in between. The CDR3: CASSFGRTGNTIYF. The CDR3 nucleotides are TGTGCCAGCAGCTTTGGGCGGACTGGAAACACCATATATTTT.

The V gene is TRBV11-2, the J gene TRBJ1-2, with D unclear. The CDR3 sequence is 14 residues long. CDR1 and CDR2 (germline): SGHAT, FQNNGV. V was clipped by 5 bases and J by 6 bases, with 16 bases between them. For the CDR3, the DNA is TGTGCCAGCAGCCCCTCCACAGTCTATCATGGCTACACCTTC. Translation: CASSPSTVYHGYTF.

J is TRBJ2-1 and V is TRBV27; D may be TRBD2 (5 bases). V was trimmed by 2 bases and J by 3 bases, leaving 8 bases between them. Looked up from germline, CDR1 is MNHEY and CDR2 is SMNVEV (reference sequence). This CDR3 comprises 14 residues. In DNA form, the CDR3 reads TGTGCCAGCAGTTTAAGCGGACGCTACAATGAGCAGTTCTTC. Amino acids: CASSLSGRYNEQFF.

The chain is built from TRBV6-1 and TRBJ1-5; 7 positions agree with TRBD1. Germline CDR1 MNHNS, CDR2 SASEGT. V trimming: 5 bases; J trimming: 0 bases; junction bases outside the gene matches: 4. The CDR3 sequence is 15 residues long. CDR3 bases: TGTGCCAGCAGTACGACAGGGTTTAGCAATCAGCCCCAGCATTTT. It yields the protein CASSTTGFSNQPQHF.

This chain links TRBV5-1 with TRBJ2-2; D perhaps matches TRBD2 (6 bases). CDR3 length: 16 residues. CDR1 and CDR2 (germline): SGHRS, YFSETQ. V dropped 5 bases and J dropped 5 bases, with 19 bases sitting between them. The CDR3 loop is CASSSIAVDLTGELFF. For the CDR3, the DNA is TGCGCCAGCAGTTCCATAGCGGTGGATTTGACCGGGGAGCTGTTTTTT.

CDR3 loop: CASSEAGLVYNSPLHF. In DNA form, the CDR3 reads TGTGCCAGCAGTGAAGCAGGGCTTGTCTATAATTCACCCCTCCACTTT. The V and J genes are TRBV6-1 and TRBJ1-6; D ambiguous. V lost 0 bases to trimming and J lost 3 bases, with 9 bases between them. Germline V gene sequence: CDR1 MNHNS, CDR2 SASEGT. There are 16 residues in the CDR3.

The chain uses TRBV2 and TRBJ2-7; D perhaps matches TRBD2 (6 bases). Trimming took off 7 bases at V and 1 base at J, with 8 bases between the two ends. Germline V lookup: CDR1 SNHLY, CDR2 FYNNEI. The CDR3 is 12 residues long. In nucleotides, the CDR3 is TGTGCCAGCAAGACTAGTTCCTACGAGCAGTACTTC. Translated, it gives CASKTSSYEQYF.